This T cell receptor (beta chain) emerged from a study of monozygotic twins with inflammatory bowel disease. No DNA is given; TCRdb re-called the 5' RACE reads and lists each CDR3 protein once. Here the sample table reports approximately 150,000 distinct CDR3 sequences. Study-level findings and limits: Healthy co-twins had higher TCRbeta inverse Simpson diversity than their IBD twins.

The CDR3 sequence is 15 residues long. Germline lookup yields CDR1 SGHRS and CDR2 YFSETQ. On this clonotype itself: The antigen is unknown.

V is TRBV5-1 and J is TRBJ2-5; checking the TCRdb D call of TRBD1 is not possible without DNA. The sample taken for sequencing was blood. The sequence derives from a human donor with ulcerative colitis or Crohn's disease, or a healthy co-twin of an affected twin (not recorded which). CDR3 residues: CASSLAVGQGRTQYF.